These T cell receptor beta chains were read from a single sample in a study of T cells in Graves' hyperthyroidism and ophthalmopathy. In TCRdb, the multiplex PCR reads were re-called with MiXCR into one record per CDR3 protein. This sample yields under 750,000 distinct CDR3 sequences, of which 18% are seen a single time; roughly 17% belongs to the top ten. Sequencing was done on a sample of blood. The receptors were gathered from a woman between 50 and 59 years old with Graves' hyperthyroidism that later progressed to Graves' ophthalmopathy. Each CDR3 is given with its conserved first and last residue. The order of the fields is V gene, clone size, D gene, J gene, CDR3 protein, CDR3 DNA. D genes are given only for firm matches. Only some rows state a clone size, as once, few, many or a class for expanded clones.

v_call: TRBV18; clone_size: few; d_call: TRBD1; j_call: TRBJ2-3; cdr3_aa: CASSPGQPHQGDTQYF; cdr3_nt: TGTGCCAGCTCACCGGGACAGCCACACCAAGGAGATACGCAGTATTTT
v_call: TRBV20-1; clone_size: few; d_call: -; j_call: TRBJ1-4; cdr3_aa: CSVRGGPHEKLFF; cdr3_nt: TGCAGTGTTCGAGGCGGGCCCCATGAAAAACTGTTTTTT
v_call: TRBV13; clone_size: -; d_call: -; j_call: TRBJ2-7; cdr3_aa: CASSFSTARSQYEQYF; cdr3_nt: TGTGCCAGCAGCTTCTCGACCGCCCGGTCACAGTACGAGCAGTACTTC
v_call: TRBV6-1; clone_size: few; d_call: -; j_call: TRBJ1-5; cdr3_aa: CASSGAVSGGPQHF; cdr3_nt: TGTGCCAGCAGTGGGGCGGTTTCTGGGGGGCCCCAGCATTTT
v_call: TRBV6-1; clone_size: many; d_call: -; j_call: TRBJ1-2; cdr3_aa: CASGGQIPNNYGYTF; cdr3_nt: TGTGCCAGCGGAGGACAGATTCCTAATAACTATGGCTACACCTTC
v_call: TRBV7-9; clone_size: many; d_call: -; j_call: TRBJ1-1; cdr3_aa: CASSLVGVLNTEAFF; cdr3_nt: TGTGCCAGCAGCTTAGTCGGGGTCTTGAACACTGAAGCTTTCTTT
v_call: TRBV29-1; clone_size: -; d_call: -; j_call: TRBJ2-5; cdr3_aa: CSVLGGETQYF; cdr3_nt: TGCAGCGTTCTAGGCGGGGAGACCCAGTACTTC
v_call: TRBV11-1; clone_size: many; d_call: -; j_call: TRBJ1-2; cdr3_aa: CASSWTQWGGYTF; cdr3_nt: TGTGCCAGCAGTTGGACCCAATGGGGTGGCTACACCTTC
v_call: TRBV3-1; clone_size: many; d_call: -; j_call: TRBJ2-1; cdr3_aa: CASSQQGPRDEQFF; cdr3_nt: TGTGCCAGCAGCCAACAGGGACCGCGGGACGAGCAGTTCTTC
v_call: TRBV30; clone_size: many; d_call: -; j_call: TRBJ1-2; cdr3_aa: CAWRIGVVGYTF; cdr3_nt: TGTGCCTGGAGAATAGGGGTGGTTGGCTACACCTTC
v_call: TRBV12-3/TRBV12-4; clone_size: many; d_call: -; j_call: TRBJ1-3; cdr3_aa: CASSLVPGNTIYF; cdr3_nt: TGTGCCAGCAGTTTGGTGCCTGGAAACACCATATATTTT
v_call: TRBV12-3/TRBV12-4; clone_size: -; d_call: -; j_call: TRBJ2-3; cdr3_aa: CASSPRAGRNTDTQYF; cdr3_nt: TGTGCCAGCAGCCCAAGGGCGGGACGGAACACAGATACGCAGTATTTT
v_call: TRBV9; clone_size: -; d_call: -; j_call: TRBJ1-4; cdr3_aa: CASSVGWGGDEKLFF; cdr3_nt: TGTGCCAGCAGCGTAGGCTGGGGGGGGGATGAAAAACTGTTTTTT
v_call: TRBV27; clone_size: many; d_call: -; j_call: TRBJ2-7; cdr3_aa: CASSSRGPYEQYF; cdr3_nt: TGTGCCAGCAGTTCCCGGGGACCCTACGAGCAGTACTTC
v_call: TRBV6-1; clone_size: once; d_call: TRBD2; j_call: TRBJ2-3; cdr3_aa: CASSEAGLAADTQYF; cdr3_nt: TGTGCCAGCAGTGAAGCGGGACTAGCGGCAGATACGCAGTATTTT
v_call: TRBV2; clone_size: few; d_call: TRBD2; j_call: TRBJ2-3; cdr3_aa: CASRGYGGILDTQYF; cdr3_nt: TGTGCCAGCCGAGGTTACGGGGGGATTCTAGATACGCAGTATTTT
v_call: TRBV12-3/TRBV12-4; clone_size: few; d_call: -; j_call: TRBJ1-6; cdr3_aa: CASSRIQDSPLHF; cdr3_nt: TGTGCCAGCAGTCGAATACAGGATTCACCCCTCCACTTT
v_call: TRBV3-1; clone_size: few; d_call: -; j_call: TRBJ1-2; cdr3_aa: CASSQRDGDYGYTF; cdr3_nt: TGTGCCAGCAGCCAACGGGACGGGGACTATGGCTACACCTTC
v_call: TRBV20-1; clone_size: many; d_call: TRBD2; j_call: TRBJ2-5; cdr3_aa: CGTKSGGQETQYF; cdr3_nt: TGCGGGACAAAAAGCGGGGGCCAAGAGACCCAGTACTTC
v_call: TRBV5-4; clone_size: -; d_call: TRBD2; j_call: TRBJ2-5; cdr3_aa: CASSRERAGDGETQYF; cdr3_nt: TGTGCCAGCAGCCGGGAGCGAGCGGGGGATGGAGAGACCCAGTACTTC
v_call: TRBV30; clone_size: few; d_call: -; j_call: TRBJ1-5; cdr3_aa: CAWASQGNQPQHF; cdr3_nt: TGTGCCTGGGCTTCTCAGGGAAATCAGCCCCAGCATTTT
v_call: TRBV4-1; clone_size: -; d_call: -; j_call: TRBJ1-1; cdr3_aa: CASSQDLSLGGLAFF; cdr3_nt: TGCGCCAGCAGCCAAGACCTCAGTCTGGGGGGGCTAGCTTTCTTT
v_call: TRBV7-3; clone_size: -; d_call: -; j_call: TRBJ2-5; cdr3_aa: CASLTRAALETQYF; cdr3_nt: TGTGCCAGCCTGACTCGTGCGGCCCTGGAGACCCAGTACTTC
v_call: TRBV18; clone_size: -; d_call: -; j_call: TRBJ2-2; cdr3_aa: CASSPVLSNTGELFF; cdr3_nt: TGTGCCAGCTCACCGGTATTATCGAACACCGGGGAGCTGTTTTTT
v_call: TRBV5-4; clone_size: few; d_call: TRBD1; j_call: TRBJ1-2; cdr3_aa: CASSSTGTANYGYTF; cdr3_nt: TGTGCCAGCAGCTCGACCGGGACAGCTAACTATGGCTACACCTTC
v_call: TRBV9; clone_size: many; d_call: -; j_call: TRBJ1-1; cdr3_aa: CASSPRGSGTGGTEAFF; cdr3_nt: TGTGCCAGCAGCCCCAGAGGTTCAGGGACTGGAGGCACTGAAGCTTTCTTT
v_call: TRBV6-2/TRBV6-3; clone_size: once; d_call: TRBD1; j_call: TRBJ2-2; cdr3_aa: CASSRDRVGGELFF; cdr3_nt: TGTGCCAGCAGTCGGGACAGGGTCGGCGGGGAGCTGTTTTTT
v_call: TRBV20-1; clone_size: -; d_call: -; j_call: TRBJ1-5; cdr3_aa: CSAIKYSNQPQHF; cdr3_nt: TGCAGTGCCATAAAATATAGCAATCAGCCCCAGCATTTT
v_call: TRBV5-1; clone_size: many; d_call: TRBD1; j_call: TRBJ1-1; cdr3_aa: CASSLVQGAVFEAFF; cdr3_nt: TGCGCCAGCAGCTTGGTACAGGGGGCGGTTTTTGAAGCTTTCTTT
v_call: TRBV3-1; clone_size: -; d_call: TRBD2; j_call: TRBJ2-4; cdr3_aa: CASSHGGSENIQYF; cdr3_nt: TGTGCCAGCAGCCACGGGGGGTCGGAGAACATTCAGTACTTC
v_call: TRBV5-1; clone_size: few; d_call: TRBD1; j_call: TRBJ2-5; cdr3_aa: CASNSQGARETQYF; cdr3_nt: TGCGCCAGCAACTCACAGGGGGCGCGAGAGACCCAGTACTTC
v_call: TRBV6-1; clone_size: many; d_call: -; j_call: TRBJ1-1; cdr3_aa: CASSTGSTEAFF; cdr3_nt: TGTGCCAGCAGTACCGGTAGTACTGAAGCTTTCTTT
v_call: TRBV3-1; clone_size: -; d_call: -; j_call: TRBJ1-5; cdr3_aa: CASSQDRGGGAEGQPQHF; cdr3_nt: TGTGCCAGCAGCCAAGACCGTGGGGGGGGCGCGGAAGGCCAGCCCCAGCATTTT
v_call: TRBV6-2/TRBV6-3; clone_size: -; d_call: -; j_call: TRBJ1-2; cdr3_aa: CASSRYGGKGYTF; cdr3_nt: TGTGCCAGCAGTCGTTATGGGGGGAAAGGCTACACCTTC
v_call: TRBV7-2; clone_size: -; d_call: -; j_call: TRBJ2-1; cdr3_aa: CASSLAFGNNEQFF; cdr3_nt: TGTGCCAGCAGCTTAGCGTTCGGGAACAATGAGCAGTTCTTC
v_call: TRBV4-1; clone_size: few; d_call: -; j_call: TRBJ1-6; cdr3_aa: CASSQGGYNSPLHF; cdr3_nt: TGCGCCAGCAGCCAGGGCGGGTATAATTCACCCCTCCACTTT
v_call: TRBV6-5; clone_size: -; d_call: -; j_call: TRBJ1-1; cdr3_aa: CASSYMRQMNTEAFF; cdr3_nt: TGTGCCAGCAGTTATATGAGACAGATGAACACTGAAGCTTTCTTT
v_call: TRBV6-9; clone_size: -; d_call: -; j_call: TRBJ2-6; cdr3_aa: CASSYVQGGVRTNVLTF; cdr3_nt: TGTGCCAGCAGTTACGTACAGGGGGGGGTGAGGACCAACGTCCTGACTTTC
v_call: TRBV5-5; clone_size: -; d_call: -; j_call: TRBJ1-2; cdr3_aa: CASSFPGMNYGYTF; cdr3_nt: TGTGCCAGCAGCTTTCCAGGGATGAACTATGGCTACACCTTC
v_call: TRBV7-9; clone_size: few; d_call: -; j_call: TRBJ1-1; cdr3_aa: CASSPGPLREAFF; cdr3_nt: TGTGCCAGCAGCCCTGGACCCCTTAGGGAAGCTTTCTTT